The 21 T cell receptor beta chains listed next were all sequenced from one sample in a study of blood T cells in healthy people across ages (dated by TCRdb to between 2014 and 2016). Libraries were built with 5' RACE. TCRdb shows the sequencer as Illumina HiSeq 2500. A second PCR of about 6 to 11 cycles was run with a J-beta primer mix and a sample-barcoded 5' primer. TCRdb ran its own pipeline on the public reads, namely fastp trimming at Q25 and MiXCR clone calling, and kept in-frame beta chains. Rows are unified per CDR3 protein, each entry keeping the most common DNA and genes. Within this sample are roughly 2 million distinct CDR3 sequences, with around 50% of them counted one time only. In total, the top ten clones hold approximately 2.1% of the sample. The sequenced sample consisted of blood. The receptors stem from a middle-aged woman in good health.

This clonotype was observed a handful of times. The rearrangement uses TRBV24-1 and TRBJ2-5; the match to TRBD1 covers 9 bases. Per germline, CDR1 KGHDR and CDR2 SFDVKD. The V segment lost 10 bases and the J segment 4 bases; nucleotides outside the gene matches: 12. The CDR3 has 15 amino acids. CDR3 sequence: CATSDRDRAVETQYF. The CDR3 nucleotides read TGTGCCACTTCTGACCGGGACAGGGCTGTAGAGACCCAGTACTTC.

The rearrangement joins TRBV20-1 to TRBJ2-4; D call uncertain. Per germline, CDR1 DFQATT and CDR2 SNEGSKA (reference sequence). The CDR3 totals 11 residues. V was clipped by 7 bases and J by 2 bases, with 6 bases between them. CDR3 in DNA: TGCAGTGGCGCGCCCAAAAACATTCAGTACTTC. Protein: CSGAPKNIQYF.

The chain joins TRBV4-1 to TRBJ1-1; TRBD1 is a possible D gene (5 bases). Trimming took 5 bases from V and 7 from J, leaving 23 bases between them. The CDR3 length is 16 residues. CDR1 is MGHRA, CDR2 YSYEKL, per germline. The CDR3 bases are TGCGCCAGCAGCACACCGGGAGGGGAGGAAAAAGATGAAGCTTTCTTT. As protein: CASSTPGGEEKDEAFF.

This rearrangement joins TRBV6-2 or TRBV6-3 to TRBJ2-7, with 8 bases lining up with TRBD1. The CDR3 has 15 amino acids. Germline lookup yields CDR1 MNHEY and CDR2 SVGEGT. J lost 2 bases, V lost 6 bases, and 9 bases had no gene match. CDR3 loop: CASRFTGGITYEQYF. In DNA, the CDR3 is TGTGCCAGCAGGTTTACAGGGGGGATTACCTACGAGCAGTACTTC.

J is TRBJ1-5 and V is TRBV6-2 or TRBV6-3, with 7 bases identical to TRBD1. The CDR3 spans 17 residues. Germline V gene sequence: CDR1 MNHEY, CDR2 SVGEGT. Trimming took 4 bases from V and 2 from J; bases not matched to a gene: 11. The CDR3 is CASSSSRQGTRNQPQHF. CDR3 DNA sequence: TGTGCCAGCAGTTCCTCCCGACAGGGAACTCGCAATCAGCCCCAGCATTTT.

The chain couples TRBV9 to TRBJ2-6, with D maybe TRBD1 (6 bases). V lost 5 bases, J lost 5 bases, and 17 bases lay in between. The germline V gene encodes CDR1 SGDLS and CDR2 YYNGEE. The length of the CDR3 is 16 residues. In DNA form, the CDR3 reads TGTGCCAGCAGTGACCCCAGGGGTGACAGGGCCAACGTCCTGACTTTC. Residues: CASSDPRGDRANVLTF.

In this sample, this clonotype turned up a few times. This chain connects TRBV11-2 to TRBJ2-3; the D gene is possibly TRBD2 (7 bases). Trimming pared 4 bases from V and 4 bases from J, leaving 24 bases between. Germline V gene data show CDR1 as SGHAT and CDR2 as FQNNGV. This CDR3 spans 18 amino acids. CDR3 bases: TGTGCCAGCAGCTCGTACGCCAGCCGGGGGGCAGGCGCAGATACGCAGTATTTT. It yields the protein CASSSYASRGAGADTQYF.

This clonotype turned up a few times. V gene TRBV5-1 combines with J gene TRBJ2-1; D assignment may be TRBD1 or TRBD2 (5 bases each). The CDR3 has 18 residues. Germline values: CDR1 SGHRS, CDR2 YFSETQ. Trimming removed 4 bases at V and 0 bases at J, with 20 bases between. CDR3 bases: TGCGCCAGCAGCCTTTGGACGTGGGACCAGTCCTCCTACAATGAGCAGTTCTTC. Protein sequence: CASSLWTWDQSSYNEQFF.

This chain uses TRBV5-1 with TRBJ2-5; 10 bases are shared with TRBD2. The V segment lost 3 bases and the J segment 4 bases; nucleotides outside the gene matches: 9. The CDR3 totals 16 residues. Germline V lookup: CDR1 SGHRS, CDR2 YFSETQ. The DNA for the CDR3 is TGCGCCAGCAGCTCAGACCTAGCGGGGGTTGGAGAGACCCAGTACTTC. Its translation: CASSSDLAGVGETQYF.

This clonotype has a handful of counts. The chain joins TRBV29-1 to TRBJ1-2, with TRBD1 identical over 9 bases. The CDR3 consists of 14 residues. The germline gives CDR1 SQVTM, CDR2 ANQGSEA. Trimming at V came to 6 bases and at J to 4 bases, leaving 9 bases not matched to a gene. DNA of the CDR3: TGCAGCGTGGGGACGGGACAGGGTACCTATGGCTACACCTTC. Its protein is CSVGTGQGTYGYTF. The entire variable domain, with the rest obtained from reference TRBV29-1 and TRBJ1-2, is as follows: SAVISQKPSRDICQRGTSLTIQCQVDSQVTMMFWYRQQPGQSLTLIATANQGSEATYESGFVIDKFPISRPNLTFSTLTVSNMSPEDSSIYLCSVGTGQGTYGYTFGSGTRLTVV.

The chain has TRBV5-1 and TRBJ2-5; 10 nucleotides match TRBD2. The CDR3 is made up of 16 amino acids. Germline CDR1 reads SGHRS; CDR2 reads YFSETQ. Losses at the gene ends were 2 bases for V and 2 bases for J; bases not matched to a gene: 6. The CDR3 here is CASSLTISGGQETQYF. CDR3 DNA sequence: TGCGCCAGCAGCTTAACGATTAGCGGGGGGCAAGAGACCCAGTACTTC. The full variable domain, its missing parts supplied by reference TRBV5-1 and TRBJ2-5, is KAGVTQTPRYLIKTRGQQVTLSCSPISGHRSVSWYQQTPGQGLQFLFEYFSETQRNKGNFPGRFSGRQFSNSRSEMNVSTLELGDSALYLCASSLTISGGQETQYFGPGTRLLVL.

This clonotype was recorded a few times. CDR3 DNA sequence: TGTGCCAGCAGTGACCCTAGCGGGGAGGTTAGGAATGAGCAGTTCTTC. As protein: CASSDPSGEVRNEQFF. The chain joins TRBV2 to TRBJ2-1; 9 bases fit TRBD2. Germline values: CDR1 SNHLY, CDR2 FYNNEI. The CDR3 runs 16 residues. J gave up 7 bases and V 3 bases, and 10 bases lay outside the gene matches.

The table lists this clonotype with a few counts. The chain uses TRBV7-2 and TRBJ2-1; D may be TRBD1 (5 bases). The V and J ends lost 3 bases and 5 bases respectively, with 14 bases between them. Germline assignment: CDR1 SGHTA and CDR2 FQGNSA. CDR3 size: 15 residues. CDR3: CASSLQGSSHNEQFF. The CDR3, as DNA: TGTGCCAGCAGCTTGCAGGGTAGTTCACACAATGAGCAGTTCTTC.

The rearrangement uses TRBV10-1 and TRBJ2-3, with 11 bases lining up with TRBD2. The V gene's germline CDR1 is WNHNN and CDR2 SYGVQD (reference sequence). V lost 10 bases, J lost 4 bases, and 10 bases stayed unmatched. The CDR3 is 15 residues long. CDR3 loop: CATARLAGGADTQYF. The CDR3 DNA is TGCGCCACCGCCAGGCTAGCGGGGGGAGCAGATACGCAGTATTTT.

This clonotype was seen more than once but under ten times. This chain joins TRBV29-1 and TRBJ2-7, with D uncertain. Trimming removed 4 bases from V and 6 bases from J, with 19 bases in between. Germline V lookup: CDR1 SQVTM, CDR2 ANQGSEA. CDR3 length: 14 residues. CDR3 amino acids: CSVAPSLVAPEQYF. The CDR3 DNA is TGCAGCGTTGCACCCTCATTGGTGGCCCCCGAGCAGTACTTC.

The chain couples TRBV9 to TRBJ1-2; D not resolved. The CDR3 has 14 amino acids. Trimming removed 3 bases from V and 0 bases from J, with 9 bases in between. Germline V lookup: CDR1 SGDLS, CDR2 YYNGEE. CDR3 sequence: CASSGSDTNYGYTF. The CDR3, as DNA: TGTGCCAGCAGCGGGTCCGACACTAACTATGGCTACACCTTC.

The V call is TRBV29-1, the J call TRBJ2-3; D possibly matches TRBD1 or TRBD2 (5 bases each). Germline lookup yields CDR1 SQVTM and CDR2 ANQGSEA. CDR3 length equals 17 residues. Trimming removed 7 bases from V and 0 bases from J, with 23 bases in between. CDR3 sequence: CSAGVHREGPSTDTQYF. The CDR3, as DNA: TGCAGCGCCGGGGTCCACCGAGAGGGGCCTAGCACAGATACGCAGTATTTT.

The V call is TRBV4-3, the J call TRBJ2-6; D uncertain. This CDR3 region has 18 residues. Per the germline V gene, CDR1 is LGHNA and CDR2 is YSLEER. The V end lost 1 base, the J end lost 0 bases, and 13 bases lay between the germline ends. The CDR3 is CASSQVGSPSSGANVLTF. CDR3 sequence (DNA): TGCGCCAGCAGCCAAGTTGGCAGCCCGAGCTCTGGGGCCAACGTCCTGACTTTC.

J is TRBJ2-7 and V is TRBV14, with 7 bases fitting TRBD2. Matching the DNA end better, TRBJ2-5 makes the J call doubtful. This CDR3 is 19 amino acids long. CDR1 is SGHDN, CDR2 FVKESK, per germline. In DNA form, the CDR3 reads TGTGCCAGCAGCCGAAGGGACGTACCCGGGGGGAGGCGCGAAGAGACCCAGTACTTC. The encoded protein is CASSRRDVPGGRREETQYF.

This clonotype appeared a few times. CDR3 region: CASRKGQFNSPLHF. CDR3 DNA: TGTGCCAGCCGGAAGGGACAGTTTAATTCACCCCTCCACTTT. This chain connects TRBV28 to TRBJ1-6, with 7 bases aligning to TRBD1. Looked up from germline, CDR1 is MDHEN and CDR2 is SYDVKM. The CDR3 loop spans 14 amino acids. V trimming: 8 bases; J trimming: 6 bases; junction bases outside the gene matches: 7.

The chain carries TRBV7-8 and TRBJ2-1; 7 positions agree with TRBD2. The ends lost 4 bases at V and 6 bases at J; junction bases unmatched: 9. The CDR3 is 15 amino acids. CDR1 and CDR2 from the germline V gene are SGHVS and FQNEAQ. DNA for the CDR3: TGTGCCAGCAGCTCGCCCGGGACTAACCTCAATGAGCAGTTCTTC. This sequence encodes CASSSPGTNLNEQFF.